Listed below are T cell receptor beta chains from one sample, sequenced in a study of regulatory T cells in long-lasting Graves disease. TCRdb reprocessed the multiplex PCR reads via MiXCR and lists one record per CDR3 protein. Among roughly 260,000 distinct CDR3 sequences listed, about 20% were seen once. The same sample was also studied in work on T cells in Graves' hyperthyroidism and ophthalmopathy.

The sample here was peripheral blood mononuclear cells (PBMCs), taken at new diagnosis, from a patient treated with antithyroid drugs. These receptors were taken from a woman in her twenties or thirties with Graves disease. Both conserved end residues are part of each CDR3. The order of the fields is D gene, clone size, J gene, V gene, CDR3 protein, CDR3 DNA. The D gene is left open where the match is weak. For some rows the clone size is stated as once, few or many, or as a class when expanded; others skip it.

- | - | TRBJ2-5 | TRBV7-6 | CASSSPGVQETQYF | TGTGCCAGCAGCTCCCCGGGAGTGCAAGAGACCCAGTACTTC
- | few | TRBJ2-1 | TRBV4-1 | CASSRGGKDNEQFF | TGCGCCAGCAGCAGAGGGGGAAAGGACAATGAGCAGTTCTTC
- | - | TRBJ2-1 | TRBV2 | CASSETGDPSYNEQFF | TGTGCCAGCAGTGAAACGGGAGACCCCTCCTACAATGAGCAGTTCTTC
- | many | TRBJ2-5 | TRBV7-2 | CASRLEWETQYF | TGTGCCAGCAGGCTAGAGTGGGAGACCCAGTACTTC
- | many | TRBJ2-7 | TRBV3-1 | CASSQVGREQYF | TGTGCCAGCAGCCAAGTAGGGCGCGAGCAGTACTTC
- | many | TRBJ2-7 | TRBV6-5 | CASSYAEQPGYEQYF | TGTGCCAGCAGTTACGCGGAGCAGCCCGGCTACGAGCAGTACTTC
TRBD1 | many | TRBJ2-5 | TRBV7-2 | CAGGTGGFQETQYF | TGTGCCGGGGGGACAGGGGGCTTCCAAGAGACCCAGTACTTC
TRBD1 | many | TRBJ2-2 | TRBV2 | CASSDGTGVHGELFF | TGTGCCAGCAGTGACGGGACAGGGGTACACGGGGAGCTGTTTTTT
- | many | TRBJ2-3 | TRBV2 | CASRYSRGTDTQYF | TGTGCCAGCAGGTACTCCCGAGGCACAGATACGCAGTATTTT
- | many | TRBJ1-1 | TRBV20-1 | CSATDSHTEAFF | TGCAGTGCAACCGACAGCCACACTGAAGCTTTCTTT
- | - | TRBJ2-7 | TRBV29-1 | CSVEFQTSYEQYF | TGCAGCGTTGAGTTTCAGACTTCCTACGAGCAGTACTTC
- | many | TRBJ1-3 | TRBV28 | CASSQYGTPVGNTIYF | TGTGCCAGCAGCCAATACGGGACACCGGTCGGAAACACCATATATTTT
- | many | TRBJ2-5 | TRBV12-3/TRBV12-4 | CASSSGRKQYF | TGTGCCAGCAGTTCAGGGAGAAAACAGTACTTC
- | many | TRBJ1-2 | TRBV12-3/TRBV12-4 | CASSLILTESSGYTF | TGTGCCAGCAGCTTAATCCTGACAGAGTCGAGCGGCTACACCTTC
- | many | TRBJ2-2 | TRBV7-7 | CASSSSFPGELFF | TGTGCTAGCAGTTCGAGTTTTCCCGGGGAGCTGTTTTTT